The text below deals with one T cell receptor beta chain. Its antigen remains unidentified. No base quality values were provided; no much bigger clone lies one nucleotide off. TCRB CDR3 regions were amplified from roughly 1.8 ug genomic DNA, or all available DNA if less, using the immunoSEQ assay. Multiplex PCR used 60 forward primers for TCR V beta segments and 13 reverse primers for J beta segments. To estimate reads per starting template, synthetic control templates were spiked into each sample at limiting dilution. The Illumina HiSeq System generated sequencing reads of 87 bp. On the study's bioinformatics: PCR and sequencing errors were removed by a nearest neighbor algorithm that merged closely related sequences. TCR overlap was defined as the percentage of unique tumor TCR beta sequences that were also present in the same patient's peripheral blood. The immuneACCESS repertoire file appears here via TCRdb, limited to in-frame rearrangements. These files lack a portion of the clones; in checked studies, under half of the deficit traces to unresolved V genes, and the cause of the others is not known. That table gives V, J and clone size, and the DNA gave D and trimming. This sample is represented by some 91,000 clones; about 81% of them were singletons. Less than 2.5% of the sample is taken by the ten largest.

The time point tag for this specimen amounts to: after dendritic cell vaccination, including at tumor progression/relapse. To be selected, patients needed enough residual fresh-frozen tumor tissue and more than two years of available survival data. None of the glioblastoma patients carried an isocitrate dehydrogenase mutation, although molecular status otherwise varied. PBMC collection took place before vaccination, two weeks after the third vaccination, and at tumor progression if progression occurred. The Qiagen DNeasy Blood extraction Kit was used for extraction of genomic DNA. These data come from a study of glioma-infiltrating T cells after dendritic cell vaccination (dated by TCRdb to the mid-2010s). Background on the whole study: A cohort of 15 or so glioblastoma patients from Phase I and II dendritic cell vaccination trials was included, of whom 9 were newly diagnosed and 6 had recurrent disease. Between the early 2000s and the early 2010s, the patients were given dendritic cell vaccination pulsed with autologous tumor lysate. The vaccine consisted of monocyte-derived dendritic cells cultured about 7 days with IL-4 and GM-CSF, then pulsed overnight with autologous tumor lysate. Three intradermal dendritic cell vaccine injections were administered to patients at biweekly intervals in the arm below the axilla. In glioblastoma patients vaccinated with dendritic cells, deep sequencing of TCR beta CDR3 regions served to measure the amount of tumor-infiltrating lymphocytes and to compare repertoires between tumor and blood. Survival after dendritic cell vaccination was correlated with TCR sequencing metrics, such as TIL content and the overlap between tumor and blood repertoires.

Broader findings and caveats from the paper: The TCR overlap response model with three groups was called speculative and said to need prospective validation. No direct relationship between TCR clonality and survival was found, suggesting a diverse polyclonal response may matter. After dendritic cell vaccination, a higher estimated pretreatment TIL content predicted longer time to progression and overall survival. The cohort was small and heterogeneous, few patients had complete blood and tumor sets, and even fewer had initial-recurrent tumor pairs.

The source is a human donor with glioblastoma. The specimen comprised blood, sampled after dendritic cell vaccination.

The CDR3 reads CASTAGLGTGNQPQHF. The sequenced DNA: TGTGCCAGCACCGCGGGTTTGGGTACGGGCAATCAGCCCCAGCATTTT. The rearrangement combines TRBV7-9 with TRBJ1-5; no confident D gene assignment can be made. Trimming takes 7 bases from V and 2 bases from J, and the germline ends sit 18 bases apart. Taken from the germline V gene (reference sequence), the CDR1 and CDR2 loops are SEHNR and FQNEAQ. The cysteine opens and the phenylalanine closes a CDR3 of 16 amino acids. Only CDR3 DNA remains: 48 bases, in frame from the first base. Here the CDR3 is joined to the reference TRBV7-9 and TRBJ1-5 genes, and the full variable domain is: DTGVSQNPRHKITKRGQNVTFRCDPISEHNRLYWYRQTLGQGPEFLTYFQNEAQLEKSRLLSDRFSAERPKGSFSTLEIQRTEQGDSAMYLCASTAGLGTGNQPQHFGDGTRLSIL.